In its sample, the clone carrying this TCR beta chain was seen many times. As an off-target read in a library built for alpha chains, this beta chain has a frequency of little significance. Time point defined: sample taken at primary tumor resection. Unsorted whole RNA samples from tumor, nontumor lung or frozen PBMC were sequenced. The donors were 70 or so patients with non-small cell lung cancer that was early-stage and untreated. This entry comes from a study of spatial heterogeneity in lung cancer. Study details: Raw reads showed each unique TCR and UMI combination turning up more than ten times on average.

The CDR3 is made up of 16 amino acids. The germline gives CDR1 SGDLS, CDR2 YYNGEE. The V end was cut by 0 bases, the J end by 3 bases, with 13 bases between. The library protocol tagged each TCR cDNA with a unique molecular identifier. MiXCR, run by TCRdb on the 5' RACE reads, gives a single entry per CDR3 protein. Among 6,600 or so distinct CDR3 sequences listed, over 5% were seen once. The sample here was normal lung tissue next to the tumor, taken at surgery. The TCR sequence derives from a female donor with early-stage non-small cell lung cancer. V gene TRBV9 combines with J gene TRBJ1-5; D gene ambiguous. Here the CDR3 DNA reads TGTGCCAGCAGCGTAGGTGGCAGTGGGGACAATCAGCCCCAGCATTTT. This gives the protein CASSVGGSGDNQPQHF. Drawing the rest from reference TRBV9 and TRBJ1-5, the complete variable domain is DSGVTQTPKHLITATGQRVTLRCSPRSGDLSVYWYQQSLDQGLQFLIQYYNGEERAKGNILERFSAQQFPDLHSELNLSSLELGDSALYFCASSVGGSGDNQPQHFGDGTRLSIL.